This T cell receptor (beta chain) stems from a study of tumor-infiltrating lymphocytes in primary liver carcinoma (dated by TCRdb to the late 2010s). Notes on the research overall: Surgical resection was performed in China between 2015 and early 2016 on about 5 patients with histopathologically diagnosed primary liver carcinoma. Hepatocellular carcinoma (four) or combined HCC and intrahepatic cholangiocarcinoma (one) was present in the five patients, who were three men and two women aged 30 to 69 years. Tumors of the five patients were stage T1-T3 N0M0 with maximum diameters of roughly 4.2 to 10 cm. Each sample produced about 3.5 to 7.13 million productive TCRbeta reads, and read depth showed no significant difference between tissue types. Across five regions of each liver tumor, along with adjacent normal tissue and blood, the study brought together TCRbeta repertoire sequencing, expression microarrays and whole-exome sequencing. A total of some 35 specimens from 5 patients went through TCRbeta repertoire sequencing, namely 25 tumor regions, 5 adjacent noncancerous liver tissues and 5 peripheral blood samples. Repertoires from technical replicates were highly reproducible, with mean shared-clone rates around 0.87 and correlation coefficients above 0.95. The paper's findings and limits, for the study overall: The study included only five patients, and the authors note findings should be validated in a larger study. Consistent with antigen-driven expansion, pairs of tumor regions showed higher repertoire overlap (mean about 35%) than either tumor-adjacent pairs (approximately 17%) or tumor-blood pairs (roughly 15%). The top 250 clones accounted for a significantly greater share of the repertoire in tumors than in blood (p = 0.039). Because sequencing covered only the TCR beta chain and unpaired alpha chains were not captured, true repertoire diversity is likely underestimated. Since the samples were bulk and unsorted, there was no way to compare CD4+ and CD8+ T cell repertoires.

Blood RNA was extracted from unsorted whole blood with TRIzol reagent; germline DNA came from the DNeasy Blood & Tissue kit. Chronic HBV infection was present in the patients, and the patients were treatment-naive at sampling. Roughly 4 milliliters of peripheral blood were collected into K2EDTA tubes before surgery. A constant-region primer and ProtoScript II reverse transcriptase were used to reverse-transcribe TCRbeta-specific cDNA from roughly 500 ng total RNA. Three nested multiplex PCR rounds, following a slightly modified ARM-PCR procedure, were used to build the TCRbeta libraries. Each of the first two PCR rounds ran for around 10 cycles using multiplex TRBV1-TRBV30 forward primers together with a Cbeta reverse primer. A final 25-cycle PCR with Deep VentR polymerase added sample barcodes and Illumina adapters. Before sequencing, amplicons of 200-500 bp were purified from gel using a QIAquick gel extraction kit. The TCRbeta amplicons were sequenced with 250-bp paired-end reads on an Illumina HiSeq 2500. The source study handled its data this way. Quality trimming of reads was performed with Trimmomatic v0.33, and paired reads were merged with FLASH v1.2.11 so that full CDR3 sequences could be recovered. V, D and J germline segments were assigned to the rearranged TCRbeta sequences using MiGEC v1.2.1b. Clonotype statistics and Shannon-Wiener diversity indices were calculated with VDJtools v1.0.0. Except for diversity analysis, only each sample's 250 most abundant clonotypes were used in subsequent analyses to reduce sampling bias. The public sequencing data were trimmed at Q25 with fastp and processed into clonotypes with MiXCR by TCRdb, which kept only in-frame beta chains. Each entry merges the rows of one CDR3 protein and shows their most common DNA and genes. The V and J calls shown here were made by TCRdb, not taken from the authors' results. The sample contains approximately 300,000 distinct CDR3 sequences, 65% of them found a single time. The top ten clonotypes cover approximately 9.4% of the sample.

With regard to this clonotype: It lacks a known antigen. A read error is possible here, since a much larger clone lies one base away.

Inclusive of the bounding cysteine and phenylalanine, the CDR3 is 14 residues long. The read is trimmed to its CDR3 DNA, 42 bases read in frame from base 1. From a lookup of the germline V gene, CDR1 and CDR2 are MNHNS and SASEGT. Input material: peripheral blood. This clonotype originated in a man aged 40-55 years with primary liver carcinoma and hepatitis B virus infection. This chain joins TRBV6-1 to TRBJ1-6; the central 7 bases match TRBD1. This receptor carries the CDR3 CASREAGGISPLHF. The nucleotide sequence reads TGTGCCAGCAGAGAAGCAGGGGGTATTTCACCCCTCCACTTT.